These T cell receptor beta chains were read from a single sample in a study of type 1 and type 2 diabetes patients. From the multiplex PCR reads, TCRdb called clonotypes with MiXCR, one entry per CDR3 protein. The repertoire holds about 290,000 distinct CDR3 sequences, more than 45% seen once, with roughly 13% in the top ten. Material: peripheral blood mononuclear cells (PBMCs). These receptors originate from a man between 18 and 35 years old with type 2 diabetes. The CDR3 runs from the conserved cysteine through the conserved F or W. The order of the fields is J gene, V gene, clone size, D gene, CDR3 length, CDR3 protein, CDR3 DNA. The D gene is left open where the match is weak. For some rows the clone size is stated as once, few or many, or as a class when expanded; others skip it.

TRBJ2-1	TRBV24-1	.	TRBD2	17	CATSDFQLAGEGNEQFF	TGTGCCACCAGTGATTTTCAGCTAGCGGGAGAAGGCAATGAGCAGTTCTTC
TRBJ2-5	TRBV5-1	.	.	14	CASRLSRQQGTQYF	TGCGCCAGCAGGTTAAGCCGACAGCAAGGGACCCAGTACTTC
TRBJ2-3	TRBV7-3	.	.	17	CASSASGWGFSTDTQYF	TGTGCCAGCAGCGCTAGTGGGTGGGGGTTTTCCACAGATACGCAGTATTTT
TRBJ2-1	TRBV19	.	.	13	CASSIADLHEQFF	TGTGCCAGTAGTATAGCGGACCTCCATGAGCAGTTCTTC
TRBJ2-1	TRBV14	.	.	8	CASSQSSF	TGTGCCAGCAGCCAAAGCTCCTTC
TRBJ1-5	TRBV2	.	.	14	CASSGGGANQPQHF	TGTGCCAGCAGTGGGGGGGGGGCCAATCAGCCCCAGCATTTT
TRBJ2-5	TRBV7-2	.	TRBD1	14	CASSPTGDRETQYF	TGTGCCAGCTCACCGACAGGGGATCGAGAGACCCAGTACTTC
TRBJ2-3	TRBV5-1	.	.	15	CASSFYRDSTDTQYF	TGCGCCAGCAGCTTCTACAGGGACAGCACAGATACGCAGTATTTT
TRBJ2-5	TRBV7-9	few	TRBD1	15	CASSYGQGVEETQYF	TGTGCCAGCAGCTACGGACAGGGAGTGGAAGAGACCCAGTACTTC
TRBJ2-3	TRBV2	.	.	15	CASSALGGISDTQYF	TGTGCCAGCAGTGCGTTAGGGGGTATATCAGATACGCAGTATTTT
TRBJ2-1	TRBV29-1	.	TRBD1	13	CSVGGQGPHEQFF	TGCAGCGTTGGGGGACAGGGGCCCCATGAGCAGTTCTTC
TRBJ2-5	TRBV2	.	TRBD2	16	CAKITSPGLAEDTQYF	TGTGCCAAAATTACTTCTCCGGGACTAGCGGAAGATACCCAGTACTTC
TRBJ2-7	TRBV6-2/TRBV6-3	.	TRBD1	13	CATQTGFSYEQYF	TGTGCCACACAGACAGGGTTTTCGTACGAGCAGTACTTC
TRBJ2-1	TRBV19	.	.	14	CASSSGEAFREQFF	TGTGCCAGTAGTTCGGGGGAAGCTTTCCGTGAGCAGTTCTTC
TRBJ1-1	TRBV6-5	.	.	17	CASSYGTLVAGDTEAFF	TGTGCCAGCAGTTACGGGACACTCGTCGCGGGGGACACTGAAGCTTTCTTT
TRBJ1-2	TRBV19	once	.	14	CASSPQISNYGYTF	TGTGCCAGTAGTCCGCAGATTAGTAACTATGGCTACACCTTC